The next 9 T cell receptor beta chains were all read from a single sample in a study of cytomegalovirus exposure and HLA in healthy donors. 13 Jbeta primers and 60 Vbeta primers were used for the PCR. The data were produced by immunoSEQ multiplex PCR, yet TCRdb's version contains in-frame clones alone and is incomplete. The sample has fewer than 150,000 clones; 70% to 75% are singletons. Sequenced: PBMCs. The receptors shown here come from a human donor in good health.

The chain uses TRBV29-1 and TRBJ2-7; possibly TRBD1 for D (6 bases). The CDR3 totals 14 residues. CDR1 is SQVTM, CDR2 ANQGSEA, per germline. V gave up 1 base and J gave up 1 base, with 11 bases separating them. DNA of the CDR3: TGCAGCGTTGAAGGGCCAGGGGATTCCTACGAGCAGTACTTC. It is translated as CSVEGPGDSYEQYF.

The chain is built from TRBV6-5 and TRBJ2-7, with a tentative D call TRBD1 (5 bases). CDR3 length: 16 residues. The V and J ends lost 2 bases and 2 bases respectively, with 16 bases between them. CDR1 MNHEY and CDR2 SVGAGI come from the germline V gene. The CDR3 DNA reads as TGTGCCAGCAGTTACCCCACCCGTCGCAGGGCCTACGAGCAGTACTTC. This codes for CASSYPTRRRAYEQYF.

There are a few counts of this clone. The chain uses TRBV2 and TRBJ2-3; 12 bases align to TRBD2. Per germline, CDR1 SNHLY and CDR2 FYNNEI. The CDR3 runs 15 residues. The trim removed 3 bases at V and 5 bases at J, leaving 3 bases unmatched. This CDR3 reads CASSDTSGGRDTQYF. In DNA, the CDR3 is TGTGCCAGCAGTGACACTAGCGGGGGGCGAGATACGCAGTATTTT.

The CDR3 coding sequence is TGTGCCACCAGCAGAGGAACGGGGATGGGGGCCAAAAACATTCAGTACTTC. It translates to CATSRGTGMGAKNIQYF. The chain uses TRBV15 and TRBJ2-4, with a tentative D call TRBD2 (5 bases). Germline CDR1 reads LNHNV; CDR2 reads YYDKDF (reference sequence). The V end lost 1 base, the J end lost 1 base, and 14 bases lay between the germline ends. This CDR3 contains 17 residues.

V and J are TRBV5-1 and TRBJ2-5; the D is unclear. This CDR3 region has 14 residues. Germline V CDR1 and CDR2: SGHRS, YFSETQ. Deletions cut 4 bases from V and 5 bases from J, with 15 bases between. CDR3 DNA sequence: TGCGCCAGCAGCCAAGACCCGGAGTCGGAGACCCAGTACTTC. Amino acids: CASSQDPESETQYF.

This CDR3 reads CASSPGGGNTIYF. The CDR3 DNA is TGCGCCAGCAGCCCGGGAGGCGGAAACACCATATATTTT. The gene calls are TRBV5-1 and TRBJ1-3; unclear D gene. Between the trimmed V and J ends, which lost 4 bases and 4 bases, there was a span of 9 bases. The germline gives CDR1 SGHRS, CDR2 YFSETQ. The CDR3 is 13 amino acids. Variable domain in full (rest from reference TRBV5-1 and TRBJ1-3): KAGVTQTPRYLIKTRGQQVTLSCSPISGHRSVSWYQQTPGQGLQFLFEYFSETQRNKGNFPGRFSGRQFSNSRSEMNVSTLELGDSALYLCASSPGGGNTIYFGEGSWLTVV.

The rearrangement links TRBV6-1 to TRBJ2-6, with D possibly matching TRBD1 (6 bases). The germline V gene encodes CDR1 MNHNS and CDR2 SASEGT. V dropped 7 bases and J dropped 4 bases, with 14 bases sitting between them. The CDR3 is 15 residues long. The chain's CDR3 is CASTARGSGANVLTF. The CDR3 nucleotides are TGTGCCAGCACGGCCAGGGGATCCGGGGCCAACGTCCTGACTTTC.

This chain links TRBV4-1 with TRBJ2-1; 9 nucleotides line up with TRBD1. The J segment lost 6 bases and the V segment lost 4 bases, leaving 4 bases of the junction unmatched. The CDR3 contains 14 residues. Germline V gene data show CDR1 as MGHRA and CDR2 as YSYEKL. The CDR3 nucleotides read TGCGCCAGCAGCCCTCCGACAGGGGGCAATGAGCAGTTCTTC. The encoded protein is CASSPPTGGNEQFF.

The CDR3 DNA follows: TGTGCCAGCAGCACAGGGGTGGGTCCAGAGACCCAGTACTTC. It encodes CASSTGVGPETQYF. The V call is TRBV9, the J call TRBJ2-5, with 7 nucleotides matching TRBD1. The junction had 7 bases not matched to a gene; V was cut back by 4 bases and J by 4 bases. Per germline, CDR1 SGDLS and CDR2 YYNGEE. This CDR3 spans 14 amino acids.